This record concerns one T cell receptor (beta chain) sequence. Trimming took 2 bases from V and 3 from J, leaving 8 bases between them. The CDR3 covers 14 residues. Germline CDR1 and CDR2: MNHNY and SVGAGI (reference sequence). Libraries were prepared by immunoSEQ multiplex PCR; TCRdb keeps only in-frame clonotypes and omits some of them. The sample has about 100,000 clones, roughly 85% seen once. The data belong to a study of blood T cell repertoires in COVID-19. The chain employs TRBV6-6 and TRBJ1-5, with D unclear. The sequence was obtained from a woman in her 70s with acute or convalescent COVID-19. Input material: peripheral blood. The CDR3 spells CASSYGELNQPQHF. The DNA for the CDR3 is TGTGCCAGCAGTTACGGGGAGCTCAATCAGCCCCAGCATTTT.